The sequence of this TCR beta chain was determined in a study of cytomegalovirus exposure and HLA in healthy donors. The ends were cut back, 1 base at V and 5 bases at J, with 14 bases in the middle. The CDR3 sequence is 15 residues long. The germline CDR1 and CDR2 sequences are SGHTA and FQGNSA. Produced via immunoSEQ multiplex PCR; TCRdb's table is partial and in-frame only. Among some 170,000 clones listed, 89% were seen once. Sequenced: PBMCs. V gene TRBV7-2 combines with J gene TRBJ1-2; D might be TRBD1 (6 bases). The TCR comes from a woman under 30 in good health and CMV-seropositive. The DNA for the CDR3 is TGTGCCAGCAGCTTAGGAAGGGACACGGTGTATGGCTACACCTTC. Residues: CASSLGRDTVYGYTF.